One sample yielded the 7 T cell receptor beta chains listed below, sequenced in a study of cytomegalovirus exposure and HLA in healthy donors. The study ran its PCR with 60 Vbeta and 13 Jbeta primers. Generated by immunoSEQ multiplex PCR, the TCRdb table keeps only in-frame clones and is missing some. The data hold under 200,000 clones, with around 80% observed a single time. Material: PBMCs. The receptors shown here come from a woman between 50 and 59 years old in good health and CMV-seropositive.

With regard to this clone: Its ends do not fully match the called genes, so a read error is possible. This chain uses TRBV2 with TRBJ1-1; tentative D call: TRBD1 (6 bases). Per the germline V gene, CDR1 is SNHLY and CDR2 is FYNNEI. This CDR3 comprises 14 residues. The CDR3 nucleotides are TGTGCCAGCAGTTACCGGGGGGCAGACACTGGAGCTTTCTTT. As protein: CASSYRGADTGAFF. Full variable domain (remainder filled in from reference TRBV2 and TRBJ1-1): EPEVTQTPSHQVTQMGQEVILRCVPISNHLYFYWYRQILGQKVEFLVSFYNNEISEKSEIFDDQFSVERPDGSNFTLKIRSTKLEDSAMYFCASSYRGADTGAFFGQGTRLTVV.

This clone was counted once. The chain is built from TRBV4-2 and TRBJ1-2; 9 bases are a match to TRBD1. Germline V gene sequence: CDR1 LGHNA, CDR2 YNFKEQ. V shed 0 bases and J 3 bases; nucleotides not matched to a gene: 2. CDR3 length: 15 amino acids. In DNA, the CDR3 is TGTGCCAGCAGCCAAGAGGACAGGGGCCACTATGGCTACACCTTC. Translation: CASSQEDRGHYGYTF.

Here the CDR3 reads CASSFAGGGQETQYF. CDR3 nucleotides: TGTGCCAGCAGCTTCGCGGGGGGCGGCCAAGAGACCCAGTACTTC. The V gene is TRBV7-2, the J gene TRBJ2-5; 8 bases are a match to TRBD2. The CDR3 extends over 15 amino acids. Germline lookup yields CDR1 SGHTA and CDR2 FQGNSA. Unmatched junction bases numbered 4, after V lost 3 bases and J lost 1 base.

This rearrangement joins TRBV28 to TRBJ1-2, with 7 bases fitting TRBD1. This CDR3 is 16 amino acids long. J lost 7 bases, V lost 3 bases, and 14 bases had no gene match. From germline, CDR1 is MDHEN and CDR2 SYDVKM. The CDR3 loop reads CASSFVGQTISGGYTF. The CDR3 DNA reads as TGTGCCAGCAGTTTTGTGGGACAGACGATATCGGGTGGCTACACCTTC.

J is TRBJ2-1 and V is TRBV11-2; 7 nucleotides agree with TRBD1. Trimming at V came to 0 bases and at J to 4 bases, leaving 6 bases not matched to a gene. CDR1 and CDR2 (germline): SGHAT, FQNNGV. This CDR3 region has 16 residues. The CDR3 nucleotides read TGTGCCAGCAGCTTAGATGAACAGGGGTCATACAATGAGCAGTTCTTC. It yields the protein CASSLDEQGSYNEQFF.

This clone was detected a few times. At one end the junction does not follow the germline gene, possibly because of a read error. The chain has TRBV7-9 and TRBJ2-1; 9 positions agree with TRBD2. CDR3 length: 14 residues. In germline, CDR1 is SEHNR, CDR2 FQNEAQ (reference sequence). The CDR3 sequence is CSSSPGTSFNEQFF. DNA for the CDR3: TGTTCCAGCAGTCCCGGGACTAGCTTTAATGAGCAGTTCTTC.

The V call is TRBV2, the J call TRBJ1-5; tentative D call: TRBD1 (5 bases). The germline V and J ends were trimmed by 8 bases and 3 bases, with 14 bases remaining between them. Looked up from germline, CDR1 is SNHLY and CDR2 is FYNNEI. This CDR3 is built from 14 residues. CDR3 DNA sequence: TGTGCCAGCTCATTGACAGTTTTCAATCAGCCCCAGCATTTT. Translated: CASSLTVFNQPQHF.